The clone carrying this T cell receptor beta chain was recorded only once. The CDR3 covers 16 residues. Looked up from germline, CDR1 is LNHDA and CDR2 is SQIVND (reference sequence). Deletions cut 0 bases from V and 3 bases from J, with 15 bases between. This sample was taken from a study of blood T cell repertoires in COVID-19. The data were produced by immunoSEQ multiplex PCR, yet TCRdb's version contains in-frame clones alone and is incomplete. Among about 190,000 clones listed, about 83% were seen once. The origin of this receptor is a woman aged 25 to 45 who had recovered from COVID-19. V is TRBV19 and J is TRBJ2-7, with TRBD1 as a possible D gene (6 bases). The sample taken for sequencing was PBMCs or T cells enriched from blood (not recorded which). The CDR3 loop reads CASSIDHGQMIYEQYF. The CDR3 DNA is TGTGCCAGTAGTATAGATCATGGACAGATGATCTACGAGCAGTACTTC.